One sample yielded the 4 T cell receptor beta chains listed below, sequenced in a study of OX40 agonist ivuxolimab in advanced cancers. Generated by immunoSEQ multiplex PCR, the TCRdb table keeps only in-frame clones and is missing some. The profile shows 53,000 or so clones, about 89% of them singletons. Sequencing was performed on CD4+ or CD8+ T cells sorted from blood, taken in a trial of the OX40 agonist ivuxolimab. Every receptor here comes from an adult with an advanced solid tumor such as melanoma, head and neck, liver or kidney cancer.

The chain is built from TRBV14 and TRBJ2-2; no clear D gene. V lost 1 base to trimming and J lost 6 bases, with 6 bases between them. Germline-derived CDR1 and CDR2 are SGHDN and FVKESK. CDR3 length: 13 residues. Here the CDR3 DNA reads TGTGCCAGCAGCCAAGTTCGGGCCGGGGAGCTGTTTTTT. Protein: CASSQVRAGELFF.

The chain has TRBV7-9 and TRBJ1-1, with 9 bases that match TRBD1. V was clipped by 4 bases and J by 12 bases; unmatched bases: 9. Germline CDR1 and CDR2: SEHNR and FQNEAQ (reference sequence). The CDR3 has 13 residues. In nucleotides, the CDR3 is TGTGCCAGCAGCTCGTTAGGGACAGGGAGGTCTTTCTTT. This codes for CASSSLGTGRSFF.

V and J are TRBV11-2 and TRBJ2-3, with 13 bases aligning to TRBD2. With 5 bases clipped from V and 2 bases from J, the junction kept 7 bases outside the gene matches. Per the germline V gene, CDR1 is SGHAT and CDR2 is FQNNGV. This CDR3 is 17 amino acids long. In DNA form, the CDR3 reads TGTGCCAGCAGCCCCGGACTAGCGGGGGACTACACAGATACGCAGTATTTT. It codes for CASSPGLAGDYTDTQYF.

This clone was recorded once. The chain couples TRBV6-6 to TRBJ1-3; D not resolved. The length of the CDR3 is 14 residues. Germline V CDR1 and CDR2: MNHNY, SVGAGI (reference sequence). V was shortened by 8 bases and J by 1 base, with 12 bases between the two germline ends. CDR3 nucleotides: TGTGCCAGCCATAAACAGAGATCTGGAAACACCATATATTTT. Encoded protein: CASHKQRSGNTIYF.